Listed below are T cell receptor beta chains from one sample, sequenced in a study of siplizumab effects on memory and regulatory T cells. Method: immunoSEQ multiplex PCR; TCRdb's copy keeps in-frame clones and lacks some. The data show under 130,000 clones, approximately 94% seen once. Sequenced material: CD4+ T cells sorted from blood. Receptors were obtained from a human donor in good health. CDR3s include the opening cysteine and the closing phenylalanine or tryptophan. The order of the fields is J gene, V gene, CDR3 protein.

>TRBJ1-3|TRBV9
CASSVGGGNSGNTIYF
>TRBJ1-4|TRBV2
CASRGQGGGEKLFF
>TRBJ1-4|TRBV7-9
CASSLGIGGPNEKLFF
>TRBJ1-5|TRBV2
CASSQGRPGHSNQPQHF
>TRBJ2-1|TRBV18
CASSPPGAYNEQFF
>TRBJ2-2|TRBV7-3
CASSLIGDTGELFF
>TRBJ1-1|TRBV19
CASSFLQNTEAFF
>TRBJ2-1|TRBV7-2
CASSLDSHAGNEQFF
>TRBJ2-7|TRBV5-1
CASSLEQSAEQYF
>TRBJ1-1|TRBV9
CASSPSTGMNTEAFF
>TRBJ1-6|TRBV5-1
CASSPGTGTNNYNSPLHF
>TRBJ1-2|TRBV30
CAWSIQGGFADYGYTF
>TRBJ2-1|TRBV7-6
CASIPASSYNEQFF
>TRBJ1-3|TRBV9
CASSPTDRSLSGNTIYF
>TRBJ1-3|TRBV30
CAWNVGGLGNTIYF